The 32 T cell receptor beta chains listed next were all sequenced from one sample in a study of T cells in Graves' hyperthyroidism and ophthalmopathy. From RNA transcripts, TCR beta CDR3 regions were amplified. The study used the HTBI primer set for a first-round RT-PCR of the TCR CDR3. Using its own MiXCR run on the multiplex PCR reads, TCRdb lists one record per CDR3 protein. Seen here are more than 550,000 distinct CDR3 sequences, about 19% observed once, and the top ten hold over 15%. Sequenced material: blood. The receptors were sampled from a woman aged 45-60 years with Graves' hyperthyroidism that later progressed to Graves' ophthalmopathy.

In this sample, this clonotype turned up many times. This chain connects TRBV6-6 to TRBJ2-1, with a possible D match to TRBD2 (5 bases). Germline CDR1 reads MNHNY; CDR2 reads SVGAGI (reference sequence). V gave up 0 bases and J gave up 6 bases, with 15 bases separating them. CDR3 length: 16 residues. As DNA, the CDR3 is TGTGCCAGCAGTTACTCTGGCCAAAGTCGGGGCAATGAGCAGTTCTTC. Protein: CASSYSGQSRGNEQFF.

V and J are TRBV10-3 and TRBJ1-1; D is unclear. The CDR3 contains 15 residues. Trimming stripped 8 bases from V and 0 bases from J, with 16 bases between. CDR1 and CDR2 (germline): ENHRY, SYGVKD. CDR3 sequence (DNA): TGTGCCATCTCCCGGAAACCCTCGATGAACACTGAAGCTTTCTTT. As protein: CAISRKPSMNTEAFF.

In its sample, this clonotype was seen a few times. This chain connects TRBV11-2 to TRBJ1-1; D might be TRBD1 (5 bases). Germline CDR1 and CDR2: SGHAT and FQNNGV. The ends were cut back, 5 bases at V and 4 bases at J, with 14 bases in the middle. This CDR3 is built from 14 residues. The CDR3: CASSPGGECTEAFF. CDR3 coding DNA: TGTGCCAGCAGCCCGGGAGGGGAGTGCACTGAAGCTTTCTTT. The full variable domain, in which reference TRBV11-2 and TRBJ1-1 provide the parts outside the CDR3, is EAGVAQSPRYKIIEKRQSVAFWCNPISGHATLYWYQQILGQGPKLLIQFQNNGVVDDSQLPKDRFSAERLKGVDSTLKIQPAKLEDSAVYLCASSPGGECTEAFFGQGTRLTVV.

In this sample, this clonotype turned up a few times. This sequence joins TRBV5-8 and TRBJ2-1, with TRBD1 matching 8 bases. From germline, CDR1 is SGHTS and CDR2 YDEGEE. Germline trimming cut 2 bases from V and 1 base from J; bases unmatched to any gene: 14. This CDR3 is built from 19 residues. Here the CDR3 DNA reads TGTGCCAGCAGCTTCCAGCCCGGACAGGGCCGGCTGTCCTACAATGAGCAGTTCTTC. Encoded protein: CASSFQPGQGRLSYNEQFF.

There are many counts of this clonotype. The gene calls are TRBV18 and TRBJ2-1; no clear D. Deletions cut 2 bases from V and 9 bases from J, with 8 bases between. The length of the CDR3 is 12 residues. Germline V gene sequence: CDR1 KGHSH, CDR2 LQKENI. The CDR3 is CASSPTGGEQFF. For the CDR3, the DNA is TGTGCCAGCTCACCAACGGGTGGTGAGCAGTTCTTC.

With regard to this clonotype: A much larger clone differs by one base, so this may be a read error. The chain has TRBV5-5 and TRBJ2-1; D assignment may be TRBD1 or TRBD2 (7 bases each). Germline V gives CDR1 SGHKS, CDR2 YYEKEE (reference sequence). The CDR3 loop spans 16 amino acids. CDR3 in amino acids: CASSLAGGGGYNERFF. CDR3 nucleotides: TGTGCCAGCAGCTTGGCAGGGGGGGGAGGCTACAATGAGCGGTTCTTC.

This clonotype has only a few counts. The rearrangement joins TRBV5-4 to TRBJ1-1; no reliable D call. Germline V CDR1 and CDR2: SGHNT, YYREEE (reference sequence). The CDR3 extends over 13 amino acids. V lost 3 bases to trimming and J lost 4 bases, with 10 bases between them. CDR3 nucleotide sequence: TGTGCCAGCAGCTCCCAGTTGGGCACTGAAGCTTTCTTT. Translated: CASSSQLGTEAFF.

In its sample, this clonotype was seen a few times. The chain uses TRBV6-8 and TRBJ1-5; the D is unclear. The V and J ends lost 2 bases and 4 bases respectively, with 6 bases between them. There are 13 residues in the CDR3. CDR1 and CDR2 from the germline V gene are MNHGY and SAAAGT. As DNA, the CDR3 is TGTGCCAGCAGTTACGTCAGAAATCAGCCCCAGCATTTT. Amino acids: CASSYVRNQPQHF.

This clonotype has more than one count but fewer than ten. The chain is built from TRBV2 and TRBJ1-6; 8 nucleotides match TRBD1. The CDR3 loop spans 14 amino acids. With V trimmed by 6 bases and J by 7 bases, 5 bases remained unmatched. The germline V gene has CDR1 SNHLY and CDR2 FYNNEI. CDR3 in DNA: TGTGCCAGCAGACCCGACAGGGGAAATTCACCCCTCCACTTT. It codes for CASRPDRGNSPLHF.

This clonotype was seen only a few times. The rearrangement links TRBV12-3 or TRBV12-4 to TRBJ1-5; D gene unclear. The V end was cut by 5 bases, the J end by 1 base, with 6 bases between. The CDR3 spans 13 residues. The CDR3 loop is CASSKLSNQPQHF. The CDR3 nucleotides are TGTGCCAGCAGTAAACTAAGCAATCAGCCCCAGCATTTT.

The chain couples TRBV9 to TRBJ1-1, with a weak D call TRBD1 (5 bases). The CDR3 runs to 14 residues. Germline loops: CDR1 SGDLS, CDR2 YYNGEE. Trimming cost V 0 bases and J 1 base, with 7 bases left between them. The CDR3 nucleotides are TGTGCCAGCAGCGTAGGAGACAGGAACACTGAAGCTTTCTTT. The encoded protein is CASSVGDRNTEAFF.

The chain couples TRBV4-3 to TRBJ1-1, with no clear D. V was shortened by 0 bases and J by 5 bases, with 13 bases between the two germline ends. Germline lookup yields CDR1 LGHNA and CDR2 YSLEER. The CDR3 length is 15 residues. The CDR3 DNA reads TGCGCCAGCAGCCAAGATGGAGGGTATGGAACTGAAGCTTTCTTT. Translated, it gives CASSQDGGYGTEAFF.

The table lists this clonotype with many counts. The V and J genes are TRBV20-1 and TRBJ2-2; 7 nucleotides align to TRBD1. Germline V gene sequence: CDR1 DFQATT, CDR2 SNEGSKA (reference sequence). J was trimmed by 4 bases and V by 5 bases; bases with no gene match: 7. The CDR3 is 14 amino acids. The CDR3 here is CSAGQAGLTGELFF. CDR3 nucleotides: TGCAGTGCTGGACAGGCTGGGCTCACCGGGGAGCTGTTTTTT.

This clonotype was picked up many times. The chain recombines TRBV20-1 with TRBJ1-3; D not resolved. The CDR3 has 13 residues. V dropped 3 bases and J dropped 4 bases, with 10 bases sitting between them. Germline V gene sequence: CDR1 DFQATT, CDR2 SNEGSKA (reference sequence). This CDR3 is CSASGVEGNTIYF. The CDR3 bases are TGCAGTGCTAGCGGTGTGGAAGGAAACACCATATATTTT.

This clonotype was counted at least ten times. This chain joins TRBV12-3 or TRBV12-4 and TRBJ1-4; no reliable D call. This CDR3 has 15 amino acids. The V gene lost 4 bases and the J gene lost 2 bases, with 11 bases spanning the gap. The CDR3 spells CASSYRRVTNEKLFF. The CDR3 DNA reads TGTGCCAGCAGTTACCGACGGGTTACTAATGAAAAACTGTTTTTT.

This clonotype was observed at least ten times. One junction end disagrees with the germline gene, perhaps due to a read error. The chain employs TRBV5-1 and TRBJ2-2; D tentatively reads TRBD1 or TRBD2 (6 bases each). The CDR3 is 15 residues long. The germline gives CDR1 SGHRS, CDR2 YFSETQ. The DNA for the CDR3 is TGTGCCAGCAGCTTAGGAACAGGGAGGACCGGGGAGCTGTTTTTT. Translation gives CASSLGTGRTGELFF.

The chain uses TRBV6-1 and TRBJ1-2; a possible D gene is TRBD1 (5 bases). V lost 6 bases, J lost 0 bases, and 17 bases lay in between. Germline values: CDR1 MNHNS, CDR2 SASEGT. This CDR3 contains 16 residues. The DNA of the CDR3 is TGTGCCAGCAGCCCAAGTCTCCGGGGCACTAACTATGGCTACACCTTC. Encoded protein: CASSPSLRGTNYGYTF.

In this sample, this clonotype turned up many times. J is TRBJ1-1 and V is TRBV5-1, with D tentatively TRBD1 (5 bases). Trimming removed 2 bases from V and 3 bases from J, with 14 bases in between. Germline V gives CDR1 SGHRS, CDR2 YFSETQ. The CDR3 totals 15 residues. The CDR3 here is CASSFLGVQDTEAFF. The DNA of the CDR3 is TGCGCCAGCAGCTTTTTGGGGGTACAGGACACTGAAGCTTTCTTT. Drawing the rest from reference TRBV5-1 and TRBJ1-1, the complete variable domain is KAGVTQTPRYLIKTRGQQVTLSCSPISGHRSVSWYQQTPGQGLQFLFEYFSETQRNKGNFPGRFSGRQFSNSRSEMNVSTLELGDSALYLCASSFLGVQDTEAFFGQGTRLTVV.

This clonotype has only a few counts. The chain employs TRBV12-3 or TRBV12-4 and TRBJ2-3, with D maybe TRBD1 (6 bases). This CDR3 region has 19 residues. V was pared by 3 bases and J by 2 bases, with 24 bases between. The CDR3 region is CASSLETGKIQLATDTQYF. The DNA for the CDR3 is TGTGCCAGCAGTTTGGAGACAGGCAAAATCCAGCTGGCCACAGATACGCAGTATTTT.

The chain carries TRBV28 and TRBJ2-3; D possibly matches TRBD1 or TRBD2 (5 bases each). The CDR3 is 14 amino acids. Germline V gene sequence: CDR1 MDHEN, CDR2 SYDVKM. Trimming shortened V by 6 bases and J by 6 bases, and 16 bases separated the two germline ends. This CDR3 is CASSQGPSGDTQYF. CDR3 nucleotide sequence: TGTGCCAGCAGCCAGGGACCGTCGGGCGATACGCAGTATTTT.

This chain uses TRBV12-3 or TRBV12-4 with TRBJ1-6, with D tentatively TRBD1 (5 bases). V shed 6 bases and J shed 9 bases, with 12 bases lying between them. The CDR3 has 13 residues. CDR3 nucleotides: TGTGCCAGCAGCACAGGTACGAGTTCACCCCTCCACTTT. Translated: CASSTGTSSPLHF.

This clonotype was observed at least ten times. This chain links TRBV6-2 or TRBV6-3 with TRBJ2-3; 8 bases match TRBD2. This CDR3 is 18 amino acids long. J was trimmed by 2 bases and V by 4 bases; bases with no gene match: 14. CDR1 is MNHEY and CDR2 is SVGEGT in the germline V gene. The CDR3 nucleotides are TGTGCCAGCAGTTGGCTGGTTAGGACTAGCAGAGACACAGATACGCAGTATTTT. It specifies CASSWLVRTSRDTDTQYF.

The chain recombines TRBV5-1 with TRBJ2-1; no clear D gene. The ends were cut back, 0 bases at V and 12 bases at J, with 10 bases in the middle. The CDR3 contains 12 residues. Germline lookup yields CDR1 SGHRS and CDR2 YFSETQ. The CDR3: CASSLVQERQFF. In nucleotides, the CDR3 is TGCGCCAGCAGCTTGGTTCAGGAACGGCAGTTCTTC.

This chain uses TRBV6-8 with TRBJ2-2, with D perhaps matching TRBD2 (5 bases). The V gene's germline CDR1 is MNHGY and CDR2 SAAAGT. There are 18 residues in the CDR3. V was cut by 0 bases and J by 0 bases, with 14 bases left in between. CDR3 loop: CASSYSILRGTNTGELFF. CDR3 bases: TGTGCCAGCAGTTACTCGATTCTCCGGGGAACGAACACCGGGGAGCTGTTTTTT.

This clonotype was detected only a few times. The V gene is TRBV2, the J gene TRBJ2-1, with TRBD1 identical over 12 bases. V shed 5 bases and J 8 bases; nucleotides not matched to a gene: 4. Germline CDR1 SNHLY, CDR2 FYNNEI. The CDR3 consists of 14 residues. The CDR3 bases are TGTGCCAGCAGTTTCGGGACAGGGGGCGATGAGCAGTTCTTC. Its translation: CASSFGTGGDEQFF. Variable domain in full (rest from reference TRBV2 and TRBJ2-1): EPEVTQTPSHQVTQMGQEVILRCVPISNHLYFYWYRQILGQKVEFLVSFYNNEISEKSEIFDDQFSVERPDGSNFTLKIRSTKLEDSAMYFCASSFGTGGDEQFFGPGTRLTVL.

The chain employs TRBV10-3 and TRBJ2-3; tentatively, D is TRBD1 (6 bases). The germline V and J ends were trimmed by 0 bases and 4 bases, with 11 bases remaining between them. Per the germline V gene, CDR1 is ENHRY and CDR2 is SYGVKD. The CDR3 contains 15 residues. The CDR3 sequence: CAISESRGSADTQYF. In DNA form, the CDR3 reads TGTGCCATCAGTGAGTCCAGGGGATCCGCAGATACGCAGTATTTT.

A few counts support this clonotype. The chain has TRBV19 and TRBJ2-1, with D tentatively TRBD1 (5 bases). Germline loops: CDR1 LNHDA, CDR2 SQIVND (reference sequence). CDR3 size: 17 residues. V was trimmed by 6 bases and J by 0 bases, leaving 18 bases between them. CDR3 DNA sequence: TGTGCCAGTAGCCAAGAGGAGCAGGGATTCTCCTACAATGAGCAGTTCTTC. It translates to CASSQEEQGFSYNEQFF.

This clonotype was detected many times. The chain recombines TRBV6-6 with TRBJ1-2; no clear D gene. The CDR3 is 13 amino acids. Trimming took off 0 bases at V and 8 bases at J, with 10 bases between the two ends. CDR1 is MNHNY, CDR2 SVGAGI, per germline (reference sequence). CDR3 region: CASSYSRHQGYTF. CDR3 coding DNA: TGTGCCAGCAGTTACTCGAGACATCAAGGCTACACCTTC.

This clonotype showed up just a few times. This chain connects TRBV20-1 to TRBJ1-5; D perhaps matches TRBD1 (6 bases). CDR3 length: 12 residues. CDR1 is DFQATT and CDR2 is SNEGSKA in the germline V gene (reference sequence). V was cut by 6 bases and J by 5 bases, with 11 bases left in between. This chain's CDR3 is CSANRVYQPQHF. The CDR3 DNA sequence: TGCAGTGCCAACAGGGTTTATCAGCCCCAGCATTTT.

This clonotype was observed at least ten times. The chain links TRBV7-3 to TRBJ2-5; tentatively, D is TRBD2 (6 bases). Trimming stripped 4 bases from V and 3 bases from J, with 12 bases between. The CDR3 consists of 14 residues. The germline V gene encodes CDR1 SGHTA and CDR2 FQGTGA. CDR3 amino acids: CASSSGTGEETQYF. The CDR3 region has the DNA TGTGCCAGCAGCTCCGGGACTGGGGAAGAGACCCAGTACTTC.

This clonotype has at least ten counts. The rearrangement uses TRBV7-8 and TRBJ1-5; D is unresolved. Germline CDR1 SGHVS, CDR2 FQNEAQ. V was shortened by 1 base and J by 6 bases, with 10 bases between the two germline ends. The CDR3 loop spans 14 amino acids. The CDR3 coding sequence is TGTGCCAGCAGCTTAGGGTTACGGAGTCAGCCCCAGCATTTT. It is translated as CASSLGLRSQPQHF.

This clonotype was detected many times. Written as DNA, the CDR3 is TGTGCCTGGAGTGGGGACAGCCATAACTATGGCTACACCTTC. Residues: CAWSGDSHNYGYTF. The rearrangement uses TRBV30 and TRBJ1-2; TRBD1 agrees at 7 bases. V trimming: 1 base; J trimming: 1 base; junction bases outside the gene matches: 3. This CDR3 comprises 14 residues. Germline CDR1 GTSNPN, CDR2 SVGIG (reference sequence). Full variable domain (remainder filled in from reference TRBV30 and TRBJ1-2): SQTIHQWPATLVQPVGSPLSLECTVEGTSNPNLYWYRQAAGRGLQLLFYSVGIGQISSEVPQNLSASRPQDRQFILSSKKLLLSDSGFYLCAWSGDSHNYGYTFGSGTRLTVV.